The sequence of this T cell receptor beta chain was determined in a study of cytomegalovirus exposure and HLA in healthy donors. Study-wide results and limits: Apparent HLA restriction characterized most CMV-associated TCR beta chains in a later analysis. Association with HLA alleles at 0.05 false discovery rate was found for around 15,000 TCR beta sequences in a later analysis. Most observed TCR sequences were rare, whereas some public TCRs were detected in many donors.

Trimming shortened V by 4 bases and J by 4 bases, and 13 bases separated the two germline ends. The CDR3 sequence is 15 residues long. Germline CDR1 and CDR2: MNHEY and SVGAGI. PCR amplification relied on 60 Vbeta primers (plus 13 Jbeta primers). In the authors' workflow: In a later analysis, around 10 million of tens of millions of unique beta chains occurred in at least two donors. Produced via immunoSEQ multiplex PCR; TCRdb's table is partial and in-frame only. D and trimming come from the DNA, and the V and J calls and clone size come from that table. The sample consists of roughly 150,000 clones, 65% to 80% of them appearing once. To note about this clone: What it recognizes is unknown.

This chain links TRBV6-5 with TRBJ1-4; tentatively, D is TRBD1 (6 bases). The TCR was taken from a middle-aged woman in good health and CMV-seropositive. The sequenced sample consisted of PBMCs. This CDR3 reads CASSSTGLLNEKLFF. For the CDR3, the DNA is TGTGCCAGCAGTTCGACAGGACTCCTTAATGAAAAACTGTTTTTT.